This note documents a single T cell receptor (beta chain) sequence. The source of the sample is a study of blood T cell repertoires in COVID-19. The study recruited people aged roughly 18 to 100 years across about two dozen US areas. The protocol was immunoSEQ multiplex PCR, while the TCRdb copy is restricted to in-frame clones and leaves out a portion. The sample contains under 300,000 clones, 65% to 85% of which appear only once. The germline CDR1 and CDR2 sequences are LNHNV and YYDKDF (reference sequence). There are 17 residues in the CDR3. Trimming at V came to 2 bases and at J to 8 bases, leaving 7 bases not matched to a gene.

The sequencing input was PBMCs or T cells enriched from blood (not recorded which). This chain connects TRBV15 to TRBJ2-2; TRBD2 matches 14 bases. This receptor was obtained from a man over 45 who had recovered from COVID-19. The CDR3 sequence is CATSRRLAGGPSGELFF. The CDR3 region has the DNA TGTGCCACCAGCAGACGACTAGCGGGAGGGCCATCGGGGGAGCTGTTTTTT. Full variable domain (outside the CDR3, taken from reference TRBV15 and TRBJ2-2): DAMVIQNPRYQVTQFGKPVTLSCSQTLNHNVMYWYQQKSSQAPKLLFHYYDKDFNNEADTPDNFQSRRPNTSFCFLDIRSPGLGDTAMYLCATSRRLAGGPSGELFFGEGSRLTVL.